Below, 31 T cell receptor beta chains from the same sample are listed, as sequenced in a study of T cells after yellow fever vaccination. TCRdb analysed the 5' RACE reads with MiXCR anew, one entry per CDR3 protein. The sample yields 620,000 or so distinct CDR3 sequences, about 15% seen once. The sequencing here drew on PBMCs, taken about 5 days after the first yellow fever vaccination. These receptors all stem from a man in his late teens or twenties who received the YFV17D yellow fever vaccine.

The J gene is TRBJ1-1, the V gene TRBV25-1; 8 bases align to TRBD1. The CDR3 extends over 15 amino acids. V trimming: 1 base; J trimming: 5 bases; junction bases outside the gene matches: 6. The V gene's germline CDR1 is MGHDK and CDR2 SYGVNS. CDR3: CASSESARGRTEAFF. CDR3 nucleotides: TGTGCCAGCAGTGAATCAGCCAGGGGGCGAACTGAAGCTTTCTTT.

The chain is built from TRBV20-1 and TRBJ2-5, with D possibly being TRBD1 (5 bases). The CDR3 is 15 amino acids. Germline loops: CDR1 DFQATT, CDR2 SNEGSKA (reference sequence). The V end lost 1 base, the J end lost 2 bases, and 14 bases lay between the germline ends. This CDR3 reads CSARAHSRAQETQYF. CDR3 sequence (DNA): TGCAGTGCTAGAGCCCACAGCAGGGCACAAGAGACCCAGTACTTC.

The V and J genes are TRBV14 and TRBJ2-1; D remains ambiguous. The CDR3 totals 12 residues. Germline values: CDR1 SGHDN, CDR2 FVKESK. Deletions cut 4 bases from V and 8 bases from J, with 9 bases between. In nucleotides, the CDR3 is TGTGCCAGCAGCCCCATACTGGATGAGCAGTTCTTC. This gives the protein CASSPILDEQFF.

This clonotype appeared a few times. The chain employs TRBV11-2 and TRBJ2-3; 7 bases map to TRBD1. J gave up 0 bases and V 3 bases, and 3 bases lay outside the gene matches. The CDR3 totals 15 residues. The germline CDR1 and CDR2 sequences are SGHAT and FQNNGV. CDR3 sequence: CASSFVRGSTDTQYF. DNA for the CDR3: TGTGCCAGCAGCTTCGTCAGGGGGAGCACAGATACGCAGTATTTT. Full variable domain (outside the CDR3, taken from reference TRBV11-2 and TRBJ2-3): EAGVAQSPRYKIIEKRQSVAFWCNPISGHATLYWYQQILGQGPKLLIQFQNNGVVDDSQLPKDRFSAERLKGVDSTLKIQPAKLEDSAVYLCASSFVRGSTDTQYFGPGTRLTVL.

The V gene is TRBV9, the J gene TRBJ2-2, with D possibly called TRBD1 or TRBD2 (6 bases each). Germline V gene lookup returns CDR1 SGDLS and CDR2 YYNGEE. The CDR3 length is 18 residues. V was cut by 0 bases and J by 5 bases, with 20 bases left in between. CDR3 nucleotide sequence: TGTGCCAGCAGCGTAGGGTCCTGGGGGGCGAGGGGAACCGGGGAGCTGTTTTTT. As protein: CASSVGSWGARGTGELFF.

J is TRBJ2-7 and V is TRBV7-9; unclear D gene. CDR3 size: 13 residues. The V gene lost 1 base and the J gene lost 6 bases, with 10 bases spanning the gap. The germline V gene has CDR1 SEHNR and CDR2 FQNEAQ (reference sequence). The CDR3 DNA reads as TGTGCCAGCAGCTTAGGTGGCCGATTCGAGCAGTACTTC. Its protein is CASSLGGRFEQYF.

This chain joins TRBV10-3 and TRBJ1-2, with 7 positions matching TRBD1. In germline, CDR1 is ENHRY, CDR2 SYGVKD. Germline trimming cut 8 bases from V and 5 bases from J; bases unmatched to any gene: 8. This CDR3 comprises 13 residues. CDR3 bases: TGTGCCATCGGGGACAGTATGATTTATGGCTACACCTTC. Protein sequence: CAIGDSMIYGYTF.

This rearrangement joins TRBV6-2 or TRBV6-3 to TRBJ1-6; D ambiguous. The V and J ends lost 6 bases and 13 bases respectively, with 10 bases between them. This CDR3 is 11 amino acids long. The germline V gene encodes CDR1 MNHEY and CDR2 SVGEGT. The CDR3 spells CASRSRAPLHF. In DNA form, the CDR3 reads TGTGCCAGCAGGAGTCGGGCTCCCCTCCACTTT.

This clonotype was picked up a small number of times. The chain combines TRBV11-2 with TRBJ2-7; 10 nucleotides align to TRBD2. The CDR3 has 17 amino acids. J lost 2 bases, V lost 1 base, and 8 bases had no gene match. Germline V gives CDR1 SGHAT, CDR2 FQNNGV. The CDR3 DNA follows: TGTGCCAGCAGCTTAGTCCACACTAGCGGGGCCCCCTACGAGCAGTACTTC. This codes for CASSLVHTSGAPYEQYF.

CDR3: CATDTTSNYGYTF. The DNA of the CDR3 is TGTGCCACCGATACAACCTCTAACTATGGCTACACCTTC. V and J are TRBV6-2 or TRBV6-3 and TRBJ1-2; D is unclear. The germline V and J ends were trimmed by 10 bases and 0 bases, with 12 bases remaining between them. Germline V lookup: CDR1 MNHEY, CDR2 SVGEGT. The CDR3 covers 13 residues.

The V and J genes are TRBV4-3 and TRBJ1-2; tentatively, D is TRBD1 (5 bases). The germline V gene has CDR1 LGHNA and CDR2 YSLEER. Trimming took off 4 bases at V and 10 bases at J, with 19 bases between the two ends. The CDR3 totals 14 residues. The CDR3 loop is CASSPHRDGYLYTF. For the CDR3, the DNA is TGCGCCAGCAGCCCCCACCGGGACGGATACCTCTACACCTTC.

The sample holds many counts of this clonotype. J is TRBJ1-6 and V is TRBV7-2; perhaps TRBD1 as D (6 bases). The CDR3 covers 15 residues. Germline V lookup: CDR1 SGHTA, CDR2 FQGNSA. Trimming shortened V by 3 bases and J by 7 bases, and 13 bases separated the two germline ends. The CDR3 reads CASSFSGQTNSPLHF. DNA for the CDR3: TGTGCCAGCAGCTTTTCCGGACAGACGAATTCACCCCTCCACTTT.

This clonotype came up a few times. The chain links TRBV20-1 to TRBJ2-5; 11 nucleotides agree with TRBD1. Trimming took 5 bases from V and 7 from J; bases not matched to a gene: 9. CDR3 length equals 14 residues. Germline V gene lookup returns CDR1 DFQATT and CDR2 SNEGSKA (reference sequence). In DNA, the CDR3 is TGCAGTGCTTGGACAGGGGGCGCGGGCTCGACCCAGTACTTC. Translation gives CSAWTGGAGSTQYF.

This rearrangement joins TRBV6-5 to TRBJ2-7; D is perhaps TRBD1 (6 bases). Germline V gene data show CDR1 as MNHEY and CDR2 as SVGAGI. The germline V and J ends were trimmed by 0 bases and 9 bases, with 12 bases remaining between them. The CDR3 contains 13 residues. CDR3 nucleotide sequence: TGTGCCAGCAGTTACTCAGGGGGTACGGGGCAGTACTTC. Translation: CASSYSGGTGQYF.

This clonotype has just a few counts. V and J are TRBV11-2 and TRBJ2-1; D is unresolved. V was cut by 4 bases and J by 11 bases, with 9 bases left in between. The CDR3 is 11 amino acids. From germline, CDR1 is SGHAT and CDR2 FQNNGV. The CDR3 loop reads CASSWLGQQFF. The CDR3 bases are TGTGCCAGCAGCTGGCTAGGCCAGCAGTTCTTC.

This chain links TRBV7-8 with TRBJ2-1; D is uncertain. Trimming took 6 bases from V and 1 from J, leaving 19 bases between them. CDR1 SGHVS and CDR2 FQNEAQ come from the germline V gene. The CDR3 totals 17 residues. The CDR3: CASSHPGSYFSYNEQFF. CDR3 nucleotides: TGTGCCAGCAGTCATCCCGGGTCATATTTTTCCTACAATGAGCAGTTCTTC.

This chain joins TRBV20-1 and TRBJ2-4, with D tentatively TRBD1 (5 bases). CDR1 DFQATT and CDR2 SNEGSKA come from the germline V gene (reference sequence). Deletions cut 0 bases from V and 5 bases from J, with 20 bases between. This CDR3 has 17 amino acids. CDR3 sequence: CSARDPRLLGVENIQYF. CDR3 bases: TGCAGTGCTAGAGATCCGAGGCTTTTAGGGGTCGAAAACATTCAGTACTTC.

This rearrangement joins TRBV4-3 to TRBJ1-5; D is unresolved. Germline V gene lookup returns CDR1 LGHNA and CDR2 YSLEER. The CDR3 loop spans 14 amino acids. The germline V and J ends were trimmed by 1 base and 7 bases, with 11 bases remaining between them. The CDR3: CASSQVIRGQPQHF. The CDR3 bases are TGCGCCAGCAGCCAAGTTATCCGAGGCCAGCCCCAGCATTTT.

This clonotype has only a few counts. This chain links TRBV6-5 with TRBJ2-7, with a tentative D call TRBD2 (6 bases). V was cut by 2 bases and J by 3 bases, with 11 bases left in between. The CDR3 sequence is 14 residues long. Germline assignment: CDR1 MNHEY and CDR2 SVGAGI. The CDR3 spells CASSYGVGGYEQYF. As DNA, the CDR3 is TGTGCCAGCAGTTACGGAGTCGGGGGCTACGAGCAGTACTTC.

This clonotype has more than one count but fewer than ten. The rearrangement joins TRBV2 to TRBJ2-1; D uncertain. This CDR3 region has 12 residues. CDR1 is SNHLY, CDR2 FYNNEI, per germline. Trimming took 5 bases from V and 4 from J, leaving 6 bases between them. CDR3 sequence reads: CASSQQYNEQFF. DNA of the CDR3: TGTGCCAGCAGTCAACAGTACAATGAGCAGTTCTTC.

In its sample, this clonotype was seen a few times. The V gene is TRBV7-2, the J gene TRBJ2-5; TRBD1 matches at 7 bases. The V gene's germline CDR1 is SGHTA and CDR2 FQGNSA. This CDR3 spans 15 amino acids. The junction had 8 bases not matched to a gene; V was cut back by 5 bases and J by 2 bases. The DNA for the CDR3 is TGTGCCAGCAGCCTGGGACAGACCTTTCAAGAGACCCAGTACTTC. Translated: CASSLGQTFQETQYF.

The chain recombines TRBV20-1 with TRBJ1-2; D might be TRBD1 (5 bases). This CDR3 has 12 amino acids. Per germline, CDR1 DFQATT and CDR2 SNEGSKA (reference sequence). Deletions cut 5 bases from V and 6 bases from J, with 13 bases between. CDR3 residues: CSARGGSDGYTF. As DNA, the CDR3 is TGCAGTGCTCGGGGGGGGAGCGATGGCTACACCTTC.

This clonotype was seen a handful of times. The chain links TRBV7-9 to TRBJ2-4; 15 bases map to TRBD2. Germline CDR1 and CDR2: SEHNR and FQNEAQ (reference sequence). V shed 4 bases and J 7 bases; nucleotides not matched to a gene: 8. CDR3 length: 17 residues. The CDR3 DNA is TGTGCCAGCAGCTGGGGACTAGCGGGGGGATTGTGGAACATTCAGTACTTC. Its translation: CASSWGLAGGLWNIQYF.

The table lists this clonotype with many counts. V usage is TRBV2 and J usage is TRBJ1-5; no reliable D call. V was shortened by 6 bases and J by 3 bases, with 9 bases between the two germline ends. Per the germline V gene, CDR1 is SNHLY and CDR2 is FYNNEI. The CDR3 is 13 amino acids. CDR3 residues: CASRGQPNQPQHF. In DNA form, the CDR3 reads TGTGCCAGCAGAGGCCAGCCCAATCAGCCCCAGCATTTT.

This clonotype was detected a few times. The J gene is TRBJ1-4, the V gene TRBV6-2 or TRBV6-3, with D unclear. CDR1 is MNHEY and CDR2 is SVGEGT in the germline V gene. The V end was cut by 11 bases, the J end by 8 bases, with 12 bases between. This CDR3 spans 11 amino acids. The CDR3 sequence: CAGGRPEKLFF. CDR3 coding DNA: TGTGCCGGAGGACGACCGGAAAAACTGTTTTTT.

This clonotype appeared a few times. At one boundary the junction diverges from the germline segment, which might be a read error. The chain combines TRBV7-7 with TRBJ2-5, with 8 bases identical to TRBD2. The length of the CDR3 is 13 residues. Germline V CDR1 and CDR2: SSHAT, FNYEAQ (reference sequence). The CDR3 sequence: CASSPREGGGQYF. The CDR3 DNA sequence: TGTGCTAGCAGCCCCCGGGAGGGGGGCGGACAGTACTTC.

This clonotype was seen only a few times. V usage is TRBV4-2 and J usage is TRBJ1-5; D unresolved. CDR3 length: 16 residues. V lost 0 bases to trimming and J lost 6 bases, with 15 bases between them. Germline-derived CDR1 and CDR2 are LGHNA and YNFKEQ. The CDR3 region is CASSQEELREGQPQHF. The CDR3 DNA follows: TGTGCCAGCAGCCAAGAGGAACTTCGGGAGGGTCAGCCCCAGCATTTT.

This clonotype was observed a few times. The chain recombines TRBV20-1 with TRBJ2-5; D remains ambiguous. The CDR3 contains 12 residues. Per the germline V gene, CDR1 is DFQATT and CDR2 is SNEGSKA (reference sequence). Trimming cost V 6 bases and J 5 bases, with 13 bases left between them. The CDR3 bases are TGCAGTGCCGTGACAAGGCCGGAGACCCAGTACTTC. This translates into CSAVTRPETQYF.

The genes are TRBV7-3 and TRBJ2-4; D is perhaps TRBD1 or TRBD2 (5 bases each). This CDR3 spans 15 amino acids. V lost 2 bases and J lost 9, with 17 bases in between. Per germline, CDR1 SGHTA and CDR2 FQGTGA. The CDR3 DNA is TGTGCCAGCAGCTTAGATGGGGCTAGCTATCCCATTCAGTACTTC. It is translated as CASSLDGASYPIQYF.

This clonotype was picked up a small number of times. The chain carries TRBV6-1 and TRBJ1-1, with 10 bases aligning to TRBD1. The CDR3 runs 14 residues. Germline CDR1 reads MNHNS; CDR2 reads SASEGT. J gave up 7 bases and V 7 bases, and 9 bases lay outside the gene matches. The CDR3 DNA follows: TGTGCCAGCACTCGTGACAGGGGGCAAGGTGAAGCTTTCTTT. Protein product: CASTRDRGQGEAFF.

The chain carries TRBV18 and TRBJ2-1; a possible D gene is TRBD1 (6 bases). Trimming took 6 bases from V and 8 from J, leaving 17 bases between them. This CDR3 spans 14 amino acids. The germline V gene encodes CDR1 KGHSH and CDR2 LQKENI. This chain's CDR3 is CASSSGSQGDEQFF. CDR3 nucleotides: TGTGCCAGCTCTTCCGGGTCACAGGGCGATGAGCAGTTCTTC.